The 11 T cell receptor beta chains below all came from one sample that was sequenced in a study of CD8 T cells in ankylosing spondylitis. From the 5' RACE reads, TCRdb called clonotypes with MiXCR, one entry per CDR3 protein. The sample yields about 69,000 distinct CDR3 sequences, less than 6% seen once. Sequenced: blood, either unsorted or a sorted T cell fraction (not recorded which). Receptors were obtained from a male donor with ankylosing spondylitis or in good health (not recorded which).

This clonotype has a count of ten or more. The V and J genes are TRBV10-3 and TRBJ2-7; 14 positions agree with TRBD2. Trimming at V came to 3 bases and at J to 0 bases, leaving 4 bases not matched to a gene. The CDR3 consists of 17 residues. The germline V gene has CDR1 ENHRY and CDR2 SYGVKD. The CDR3 here is CAISDGTSGGYSYEQYF. DNA of the CDR3: TGTGCCATCAGTGATGGGACTAGCGGGGGCTACTCCTACGAGCAGTACTTC.

This clonotype has ten or more counts. This chain connects TRBV7-2 to TRBJ2-7, with D tentatively TRBD1 or TRBD2 (5 bases each). This CDR3 region has 11 residues. Trimming shortened V by 7 bases and J by 8 bases, and 12 bases separated the two germline ends. In germline, CDR1 is SGHTA, CDR2 FQGNSA. DNA for the CDR3: TGTGCCAGCACCCAGGGAGAAAAGCAGTACTTC. Translation gives CASTQGEKQYF. The entire variable domain, with the rest obtained from reference TRBV7-2 and TRBJ2-7, is as follows: GAGVSQSPSNKVTEKGKDVELRCDPISGHTALYWYRQSLGQGLEFLIYFQGNSAPDKSGLPSDRFSAERTGGSVSTLTIQRTQQEDSAVYLCASTQGEKQYFGPGTRLTVT.

This clonotype was observed many times. The chain carries TRBV7-8 and TRBJ1-4, with D maybe TRBD1 (6 bases). Trimming removed 6 bases from V and 8 bases from J, with 22 bases in between. The CDR3 is 16 residues long. Germline V gives CDR1 SGHVS, CDR2 FQNEAQ. This CDR3 is CASRATQGWQQEKLFF. The CDR3 bases are TGTGCCAGCAGAGCAACTCAGGGGTGGCAACAGGAAAAACTGTTTTTT.

This clonotype has at least ten counts. V gene TRBV14 combines with J gene TRBJ1-1; weak D call: TRBD1 (5 bases). This CDR3 is built from 13 residues. Germline V CDR1 and CDR2: SGHDN, FVKESK. Trimming shortened V by 1 base and J by 3 bases, and 6 bases separated the two germline ends. This chain's CDR3 is CASSQVQDTEAFF. The DNA for the CDR3 is TGTGCCAGCAGCCAAGTACAGGACACTGAAGCTTTCTTT. The whole variable domain, filled in from reference TRBV14 and TRBJ1-1, reads EAGVTQFPSHSVIEKGQTVTLRCDPISGHDNLYWYRRVMGKEIKFLLHFVKESKQDESGMPNNRFLAERTGGTYSTLKVQPAELEDSGVYFCASSQVQDTEAFFGQGTRLTVV.

This clonotype was found many times. The chain carries TRBV27 and TRBJ2-5; 9 positions agree with TRBD1. The CDR3 spans 16 residues. From germline, CDR1 is MNHEY and CDR2 SMNVEV (reference sequence). The V gene end was trimmed by 10 bases and the J gene end by 7 bases; junction bases not matched to a gene: 19. The DNA for the CDR3 is TGTGCCACCCAACCTTTCCGGGACAGGGCGAGGGGGACCCAGTACTTC. This translates into CATQPFRDRARGTQYF.

This clonotype was detected ten times or more. V is TRBV6-5 and J is TRBJ2-1; TRBD2 agrees at 7 bases. The CDR3 spans 15 residues. V was pared by 0 bases and J by 6 bases, with 5 bases of the junction left unmatched. The germline V gene has CDR1 MNHEY and CDR2 SVGAGI. CDR3 amino acids: CASSYSLLAANEQFF. The CDR3 DNA follows: TGTGCCAGCAGTTACTCTCTTCTAGCGGCCAATGAGCAGTTCTTC.

This clonotype was picked up many times. This chain connects TRBV7-3 to TRBJ2-3, with 9 nucleotides matching TRBD1. CDR3 length: 15 residues. Germline V lookup: CDR1 SGHTA, CDR2 FQGTGA. V lost 5 bases to trimming and J lost 4 bases; unmatched junction nucleotides: 7. In nucleotides, the CDR3 is TGTGCCAGCAGCCGACAGGGGGGGAGCCCAGATACGCAGTATTTT. Encoded protein: CASSRQGGSPDTQYF.

This clonotype was detected ten times or more. The chain couples TRBV15 to TRBJ1-5; unclear D gene. Deletions cut 1 base from V and 5 bases from J, with 9 bases between. CDR1 is LNHNV and CDR2 is YYDKDF in the germline V gene (reference sequence). This CDR3 spans 14 amino acids. For the CDR3, the DNA is TGTGCCACCAGCAGAGCCCAAATGTATCAGCCCCAGCATTTT. It specifies CATSRAQMYQPQHF.

This clonotype was picked up many times. V gene TRBV5-1 combines with J gene TRBJ2-2; 9 positions agree with TRBD1. The germline V gene has CDR1 SGHRS and CDR2 YFSETQ. V shed 4 bases, J shed 6 bases, and the junction held 7 bases outside the gene matches. The CDR3 is 15 amino acids. In DNA, the CDR3 is TGCGCCAGCAGCCGACAGGGGGGCGGTTCCGGGGAGCTGTTTTTT. Protein: CASSRQGGGSGELFF.

This clonotype was seen repeatedly, ten times or more. The CDR3, as DNA: TGTGCCAGCACCCCTCGAAAGCGGGGCGCAGATACGCAGTATTTT. Translated: CASTPRKRGADTQYF. The J gene is TRBJ2-3, the V gene TRBV21-1; the table's D call, TRBD2, was not checked against the DNA. TRBV21-1 is a listed pseudogene. The CDR3 has 15 amino acids.

Many counts were recorded for this clonotype. The CDR3 loop reads CASSQAAGQGVNEQFF. The CDR3 DNA follows: TGTGCCAGCAGCCAGGCGGCGGGACAGGGGGTCAATGAGCAGTTCTTC. The chain combines TRBV7-2 with TRBJ2-1; 11 bases match TRBD1. The V gene end was trimmed by 5 bases and the J gene end by 6 bases; junction bases not matched to a gene: 9. Germline V gene lookup returns CDR1 SGHTA and CDR2 FQGNSA. The CDR3 has 16 amino acids.